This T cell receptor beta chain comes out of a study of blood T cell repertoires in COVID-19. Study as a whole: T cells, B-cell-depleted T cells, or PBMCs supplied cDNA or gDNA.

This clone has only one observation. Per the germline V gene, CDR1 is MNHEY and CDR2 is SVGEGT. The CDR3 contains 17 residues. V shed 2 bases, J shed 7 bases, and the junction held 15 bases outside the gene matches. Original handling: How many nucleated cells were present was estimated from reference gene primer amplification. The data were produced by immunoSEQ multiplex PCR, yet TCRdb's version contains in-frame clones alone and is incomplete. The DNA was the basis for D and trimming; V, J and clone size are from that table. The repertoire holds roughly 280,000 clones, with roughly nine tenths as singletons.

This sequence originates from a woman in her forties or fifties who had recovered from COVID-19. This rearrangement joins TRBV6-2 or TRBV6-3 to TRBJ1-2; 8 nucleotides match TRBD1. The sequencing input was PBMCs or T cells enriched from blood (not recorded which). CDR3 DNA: TGTGCCAGCAGTTACCCAACCGGGACAGGAGTTTTGGGTGGCTACACCTTC. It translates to CASSYPTGTGVLGGYTF.